This TCR beta chain came from a study of memory CD4+ T cells and cytomegalovirus serostatus. For the study at large: Of the healthy Belgian adults, eight or nine were CMV seropositive and 20 to 30 seronegative.

Produced via immunoSEQ multiplex PCR; TCRdb's table is partial and in-frame only. The repertoire has 48,000 or so clones, more than 70% of them found once; the top ten carry 0.7% to 0.8%. Whole-study findings and limits: Of 150 to 200 reported CMV TCRbeta sequences, about 70 were found in memory CD4+ repertoires.

Single viable CD3+CD4+CD8-CD45RO+ cells were sorted as the memory CD4+ T cells. Details on this clone: Antigen unknown.

The V gene lost 2 bases and the J gene lost 6 bases, with 8 bases spanning the gap. CDR3 size: 12 residues. The germline V gene encodes CDR1 SGHTA and CDR2 FQGNSA. V is TRBV7-2 and J is TRBJ2-7, with D maybe TRBD2 (5 bases). The sequenced sample was memory CD4+ T cells from blood. The sequence came from an adult in good health and CMV-seronegative. Here the CDR3 reads CASSLYAGEQYF. The CDR3 DNA reads as TGTGCCAGCAGCTTATACGCGGGCGAGCAGTACTTC.